This TCR beta chain was found in a study of cytomegalovirus exposure and HLA in healthy donors. Overall study results and limits: A prior analysis recorded that most TCR beta V segments were productive about 87% or about 30% of the time. TRBV6-2, TRBV6-3 and some other V segments were unresolvable in 87-base-pair reads. 164 TCR beta chains were listed as cytomegalovirus-associated.

There are 11 residues in the CDR3. Germline-derived CDR1 and CDR2 are SGHNT and YYREEE (reference sequence). Losses at the gene ends were 4 bases for V and 11 bases for J; bases not matched to a gene: 4. PCR amplification relied on 60 Vbeta primers (plus 13 Jbeta primers). The table came from immunoSEQ multiplex PCR; TCRdb's copy has only in-frame clones and leaves some out. The table records about 100,000 clones, around 60% of them present only once. Note on this clone: Its antigen is as yet unknown.

This clonotype was obtained from a man aged 25-45 years in good health and CMV-seropositive. The sequenced sample consisted of PBMCs. The chain has TRBV5-4 and TRBJ1-1, with 8 nucleotides matching TRBD1. The CDR3 region is CASSLDREAFF. The DNA of the CDR3 is TGTGCCAGCAGCCTGGACAGGGAGGCTTTCTTT.